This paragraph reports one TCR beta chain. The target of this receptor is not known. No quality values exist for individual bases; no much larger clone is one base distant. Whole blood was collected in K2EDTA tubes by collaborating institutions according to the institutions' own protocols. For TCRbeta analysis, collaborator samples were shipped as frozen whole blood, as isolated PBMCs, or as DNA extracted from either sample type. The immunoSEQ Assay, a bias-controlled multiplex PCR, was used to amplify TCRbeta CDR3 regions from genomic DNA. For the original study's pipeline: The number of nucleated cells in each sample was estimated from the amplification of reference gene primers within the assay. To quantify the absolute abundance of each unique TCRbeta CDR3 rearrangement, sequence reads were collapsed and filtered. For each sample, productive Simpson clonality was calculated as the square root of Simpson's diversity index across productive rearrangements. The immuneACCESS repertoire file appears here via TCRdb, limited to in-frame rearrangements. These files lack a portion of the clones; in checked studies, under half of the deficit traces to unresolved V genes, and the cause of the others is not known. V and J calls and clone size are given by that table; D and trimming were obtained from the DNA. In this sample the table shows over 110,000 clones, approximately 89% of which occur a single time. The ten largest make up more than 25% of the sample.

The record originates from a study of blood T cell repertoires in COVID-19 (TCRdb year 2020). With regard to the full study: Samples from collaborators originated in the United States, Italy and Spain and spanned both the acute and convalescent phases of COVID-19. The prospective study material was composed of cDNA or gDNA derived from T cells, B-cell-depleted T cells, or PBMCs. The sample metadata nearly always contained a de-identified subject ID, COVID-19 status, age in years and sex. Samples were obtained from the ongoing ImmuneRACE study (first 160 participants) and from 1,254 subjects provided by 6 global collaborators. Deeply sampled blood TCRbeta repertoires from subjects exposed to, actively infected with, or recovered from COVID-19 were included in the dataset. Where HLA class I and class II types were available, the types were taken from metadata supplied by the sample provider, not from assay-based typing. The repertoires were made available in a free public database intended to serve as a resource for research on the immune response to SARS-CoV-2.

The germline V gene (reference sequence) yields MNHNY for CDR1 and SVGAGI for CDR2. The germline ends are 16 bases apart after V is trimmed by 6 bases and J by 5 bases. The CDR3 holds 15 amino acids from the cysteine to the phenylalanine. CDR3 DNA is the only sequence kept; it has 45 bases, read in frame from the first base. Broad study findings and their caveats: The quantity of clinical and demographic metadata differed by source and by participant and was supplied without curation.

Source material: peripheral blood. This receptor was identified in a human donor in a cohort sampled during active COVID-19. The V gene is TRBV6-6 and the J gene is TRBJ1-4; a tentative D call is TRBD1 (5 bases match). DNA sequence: TGTGCCAGCAGACACTCGGGGGGGGGAAATGAAAAACTGTTTTTT. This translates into CASRHSGGGNEKLFF.